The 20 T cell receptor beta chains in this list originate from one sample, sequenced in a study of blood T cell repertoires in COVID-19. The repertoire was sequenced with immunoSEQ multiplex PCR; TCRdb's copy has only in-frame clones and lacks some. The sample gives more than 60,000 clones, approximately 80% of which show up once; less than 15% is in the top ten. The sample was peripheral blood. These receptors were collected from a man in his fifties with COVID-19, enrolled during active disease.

The CDR3 sequence: CASSADSGLAETQYF. In DNA form, the CDR3 reads TGTGCCAGTAGTGCCGACTCCGGACTGGCAGAGACCCAGTACTTC. This chain connects TRBV19 to TRBJ2-5; possible D gene TRBD2, 5 bases. CDR1 and CDR2 from the germline V gene are LNHDA and SQIVND (reference sequence). CDR3 size: 15 residues. The V end was cut by 5 bases, the J end by 4 bases, with 17 bases between.

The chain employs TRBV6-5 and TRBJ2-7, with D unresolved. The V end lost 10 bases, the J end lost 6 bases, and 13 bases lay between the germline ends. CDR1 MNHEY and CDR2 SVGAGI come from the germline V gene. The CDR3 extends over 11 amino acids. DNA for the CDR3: TGTGCCACCGGCACTGGGCCCGAGCAGTACTTC. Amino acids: CATGTGPEQYF.

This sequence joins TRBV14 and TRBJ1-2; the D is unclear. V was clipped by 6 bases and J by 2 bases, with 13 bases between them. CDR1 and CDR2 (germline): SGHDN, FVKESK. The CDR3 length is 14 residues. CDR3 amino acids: CASSPYSSNYGYTF. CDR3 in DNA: TGTGCCAGCAGTCCATACAGCAGCAACTATGGCTACACCTTC.

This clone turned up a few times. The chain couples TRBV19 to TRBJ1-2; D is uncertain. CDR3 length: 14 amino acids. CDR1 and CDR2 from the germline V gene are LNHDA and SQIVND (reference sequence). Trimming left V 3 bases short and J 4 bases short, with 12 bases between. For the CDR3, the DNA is TGTGCCAGTAGTATGGTGGAACTAGCCTATGGCTACACCTTC. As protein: CASSMVELAYGYTF. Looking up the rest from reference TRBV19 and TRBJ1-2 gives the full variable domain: DGGITQSPKYLFRKEGQNVTLSCEQNLNHDAMYWYRQDPGQGLRLIYYSQIVNDFQKGDIAEGYSVSREKKESFPLTVTSAQKNPTAFYLCASSMVELAYGYTFGSGTRLTVV.

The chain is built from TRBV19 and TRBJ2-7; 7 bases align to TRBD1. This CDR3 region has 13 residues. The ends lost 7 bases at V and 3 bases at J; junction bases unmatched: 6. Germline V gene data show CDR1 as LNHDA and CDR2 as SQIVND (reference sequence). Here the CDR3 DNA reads TGTGCCAGTAAGAGACAGGGTGGCTACGAGCAGTACTTC. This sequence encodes CASKRQGGYEQYF.

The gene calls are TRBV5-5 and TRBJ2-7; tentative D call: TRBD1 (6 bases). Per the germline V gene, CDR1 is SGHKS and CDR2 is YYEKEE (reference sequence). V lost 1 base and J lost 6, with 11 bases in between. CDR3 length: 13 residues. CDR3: CASSLPRGLEQYF. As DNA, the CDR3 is TGTGCCAGCAGCTTGCCCAGGGGCCTCGAGCAGTACTTC.

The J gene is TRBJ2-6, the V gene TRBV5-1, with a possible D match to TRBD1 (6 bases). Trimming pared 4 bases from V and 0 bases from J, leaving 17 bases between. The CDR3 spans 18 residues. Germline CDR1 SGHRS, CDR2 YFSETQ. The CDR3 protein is CASSMGWQGSSGANVLTF. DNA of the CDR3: TGCGCCAGCAGCATGGGATGGCAGGGGAGCTCTGGGGCCAACGTCCTGACTTTC. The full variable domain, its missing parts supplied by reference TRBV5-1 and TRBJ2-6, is KAGVTQTPRYLIKTRGQQVTLSCSPISGHRSVSWYQQTPGQGLQFLFEYFSETQRNKGNFPGRFSGRQFSNSRSEMNVSTLELGDSALYLCASSMGWQGSSGANVLTFGAGSRLTVL.

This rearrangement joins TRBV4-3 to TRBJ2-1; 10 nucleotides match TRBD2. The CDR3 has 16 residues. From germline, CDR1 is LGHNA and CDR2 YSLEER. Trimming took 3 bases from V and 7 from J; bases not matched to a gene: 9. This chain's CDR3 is CASSQAQRGGWNEQFF. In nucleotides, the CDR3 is TGCGCCAGCAGCCAGGCGCAGCGGGGGGGCTGGAATGAGCAGTTCTTC.

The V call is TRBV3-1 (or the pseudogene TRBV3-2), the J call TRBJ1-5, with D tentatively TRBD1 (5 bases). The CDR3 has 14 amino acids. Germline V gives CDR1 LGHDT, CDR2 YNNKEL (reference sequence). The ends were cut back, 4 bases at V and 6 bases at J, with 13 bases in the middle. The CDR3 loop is CASSLRGHGQPQHF. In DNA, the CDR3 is TGTGCCAGCAGCCTAAGAGGACATGGTCAGCCCCAGCATTTT.

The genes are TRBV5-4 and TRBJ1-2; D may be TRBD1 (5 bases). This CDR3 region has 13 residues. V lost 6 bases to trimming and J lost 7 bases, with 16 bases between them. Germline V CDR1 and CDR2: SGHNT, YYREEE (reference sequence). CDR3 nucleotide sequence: TGTGCCAGCATCAGCGGAGCGGGGGGTGGCTACACCTTC. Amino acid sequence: CASISGAGGGYTF.

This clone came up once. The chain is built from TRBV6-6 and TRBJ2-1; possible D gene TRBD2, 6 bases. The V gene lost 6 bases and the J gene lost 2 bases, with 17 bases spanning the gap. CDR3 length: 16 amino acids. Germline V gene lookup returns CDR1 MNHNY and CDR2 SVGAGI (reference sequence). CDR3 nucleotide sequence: TGTGCCAGCAGCCCCCCCCGGCGGGGCACCTACAATGAGCAGTTCTTC. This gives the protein CASSPPRRGTYNEQFF.

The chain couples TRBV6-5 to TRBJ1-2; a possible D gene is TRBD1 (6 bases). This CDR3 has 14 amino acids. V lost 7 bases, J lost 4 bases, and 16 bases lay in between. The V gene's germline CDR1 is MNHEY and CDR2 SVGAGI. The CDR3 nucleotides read TGTGCCAGCACCACATCGGACAGCTCCTATGGCTACACCTTC. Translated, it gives CASTTSDSSYGYTF.

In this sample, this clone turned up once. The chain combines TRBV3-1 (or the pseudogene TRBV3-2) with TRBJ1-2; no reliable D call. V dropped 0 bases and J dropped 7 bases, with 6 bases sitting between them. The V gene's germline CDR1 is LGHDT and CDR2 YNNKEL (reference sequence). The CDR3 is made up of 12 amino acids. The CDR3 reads CASSQDVSGYTF. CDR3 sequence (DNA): TGTGCCAGCAGCCAAGATGTGAGTGGCTACACCTTC.

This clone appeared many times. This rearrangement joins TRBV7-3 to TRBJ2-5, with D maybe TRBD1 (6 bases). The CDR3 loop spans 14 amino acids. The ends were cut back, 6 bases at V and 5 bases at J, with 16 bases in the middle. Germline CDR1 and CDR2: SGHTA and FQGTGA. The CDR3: CASSPTGFLETQYF. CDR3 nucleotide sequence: TGTGCCAGCAGTCCTACAGGGTTTTTGGAGACCCAGTACTTC.

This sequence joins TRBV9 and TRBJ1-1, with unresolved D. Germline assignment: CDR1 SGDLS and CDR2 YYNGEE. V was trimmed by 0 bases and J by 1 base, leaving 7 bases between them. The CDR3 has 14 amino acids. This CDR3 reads CASSVAVENTEAFF. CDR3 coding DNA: TGTGCCAGCAGCGTAGCGGTAGAGAACACTGAAGCTTTCTTT.

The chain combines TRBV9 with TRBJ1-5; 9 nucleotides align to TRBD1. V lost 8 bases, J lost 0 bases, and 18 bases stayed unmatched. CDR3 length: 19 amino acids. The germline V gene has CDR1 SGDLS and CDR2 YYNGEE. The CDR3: CARLYGDRVRNYSNQPQHF. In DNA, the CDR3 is TGTGCCAGGCTCTACGGGGACAGGGTGCGGAATTATAGCAATCAGCCCCAGCATTTT.

As DNA, the CDR3 is TGTGCCAGCAGTGGTTCAGGGGGAGTGGGTCAGCCCCAGCATTTT. Its protein product is CASSGSGGVGQPQHF. The rearrangement uses TRBV2 and TRBJ1-5; TRBD1 agrees at 7 bases. CDR3 length: 15 amino acids. Germline V lookup: CDR1 SNHLY, CDR2 FYNNEI. Unmatched junction bases numbered 9, after V lost 4 bases and J lost 6 bases. Variable domain in full (rest from reference TRBV2 and TRBJ1-5): EPEVTQTPSHQVTQMGQEVILRCVPISNHLYFYWYRQILGQKVEFLVSFYNNEISEKSEIFDDQFSVERPDGSNFTLKIRSTKLEDSAMYFCASSGSGGVGQPQHFGDGTRLSIL.

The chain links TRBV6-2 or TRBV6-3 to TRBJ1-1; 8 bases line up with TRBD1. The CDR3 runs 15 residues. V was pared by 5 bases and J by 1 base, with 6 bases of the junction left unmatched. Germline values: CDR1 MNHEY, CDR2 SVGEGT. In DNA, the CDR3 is TGTGCCAGCAGTCACTACGGGACAGGGAACACTGAAGCTTTCTTT. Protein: CASSHYGTGNTEAFF.

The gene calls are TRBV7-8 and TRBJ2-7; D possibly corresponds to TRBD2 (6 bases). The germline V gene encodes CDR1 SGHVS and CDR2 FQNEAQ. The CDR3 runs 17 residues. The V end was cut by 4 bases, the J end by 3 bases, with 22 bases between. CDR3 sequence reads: CASSSQRMGLALYEQYF. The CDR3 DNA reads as TGTGCCAGCAGCTCCCAGAGAATGGGACTGGCCCTCTACGAGCAGTACTTC.

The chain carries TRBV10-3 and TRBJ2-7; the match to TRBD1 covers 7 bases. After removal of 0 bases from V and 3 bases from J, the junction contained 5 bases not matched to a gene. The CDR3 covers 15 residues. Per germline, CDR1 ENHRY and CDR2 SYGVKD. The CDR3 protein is CAISESDRTRYEQYF. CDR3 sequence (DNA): TGTGCCATCAGTGAGTCGGACAGGACTCGCTACGAGCAGTACTTC.